What follows are 3 T cell receptor beta chains derived from one specimen sequenced in a study of PD-1 blockade in classical Hodgkin lymphoma. Time point denoted: cycle 4 day 1 (C4D1), after 5 to 7 weeks of nivolumab. With no exception, relapse followed autologous stem cell transplantation in all patients, and brentuximab vedotin exposure varied. The repertoire was sequenced with immunoSEQ multiplex PCR; TCRdb's copy has only in-frame clones and lacks some. Of approximately 61,000 clones listed, around 90% were seen once; the top ten hold about 8%. Sequencing used peripheral blood mononuclear cells (PBMCs), obtained before the fourth cycle of nivolumab. The receptors were sampled from a human donor with classical Hodgkin lymphoma.

V is TRBV7-2 and J is TRBJ1-6; D gene ambiguous. V lost 3 bases to trimming and J lost 5 bases, with 5 bases between them. From germline, CDR1 is SGHTA and CDR2 FQGNSA. CDR3 length equals 13 residues. CDR3 residues: CASSLAHNSPLHF. The DNA for the CDR3 is TGTGCCAGCAGCTTGGCCCATAATTCACCCCTCCACTTT.

CDR3 protein: CASSLVAGTEAFF. Here the CDR3 DNA reads TGTGCCAGCAGCTTAGTAGCTGGCACTGAAGCTTTCTTT. The rearrangement links TRBV7-9 to TRBJ1-1; D not resolved. CDR3 length: 13 amino acids. Trimming pared 1 base from V and 4 bases from J, leaving 7 bases between. In germline, CDR1 is SEHNR, CDR2 FQNEAQ (reference sequence).

This chain uses TRBV6-5 with TRBJ1-6, with a possible D match to TRBD1 (5 bases). The CDR3 has 15 amino acids. Trimming shortened V by 0 bases and J by 5 bases, and 8 bases separated the two germline ends. CDR1 and CDR2 from the germline V gene are MNHEY and SVGAGI. CDR3 residues: CASSYSGGDNSPLHF. The CDR3, as DNA: TGTGCCAGCAGTTACTCTGGAGGGGATAATTCACCCCTCCACTTT.